This paragraph covers one T cell receptor (beta chain) sequence. Original methodology: Nucleated cell counts were estimated from reference gene primer amplification. Libraries were prepared by immunoSEQ multiplex PCR; TCRdb keeps only in-frame clonotypes and omits some of them. V and J calls and clone size are as listed in that table; D and trimming were resolved from the DNA. The sample lists about 210,000 clones; roughly 85% were seen once. This entry is derived from a study of blood T cell repertoires in COVID-19. Study information: Samples taken during acute and convalescent COVID-19 were collected in the United States, Italy and Spain.

V lost 3 bases and J lost 10; bases outside the gene matches: 7. There are 13 residues in the CDR3. The specimen sequenced was peripheral blood. The clonotype comes from a middle-aged woman with active or convalescent COVID-19. This chain joins TRBV12-3 or TRBV12-4 and TRBJ1-1, with 8 bases identical to TRBD1. CDR3 coding DNA: TGTGCCAGCAGTTTTTCAGGGGGCGTGGGAGCTTTCTTT. Translating gives CASSFSGGVGAFF.